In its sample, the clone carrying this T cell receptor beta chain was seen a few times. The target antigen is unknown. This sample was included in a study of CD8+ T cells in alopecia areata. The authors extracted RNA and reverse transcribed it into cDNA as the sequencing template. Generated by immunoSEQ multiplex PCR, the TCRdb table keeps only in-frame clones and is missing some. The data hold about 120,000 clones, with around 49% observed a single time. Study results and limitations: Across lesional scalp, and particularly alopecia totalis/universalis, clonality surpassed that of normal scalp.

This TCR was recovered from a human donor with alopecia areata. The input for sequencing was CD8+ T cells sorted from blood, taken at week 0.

Here the CDR3 reads CASSETSRYNSPLHF. In DNA, the CDR3 is TGTGCCAGCAGTGAAACGTCACGGTATAATTCACCCCTCCACTTT. The chain recombines TRBV2 with TRBJ1-6; no definite D call. This CDR3 contains 15 residues. Germline loops: CDR1 SNHLY, CDR2 FYNNEI. Trimming shortened V by 2 bases and J by 4 bases, and 9 bases separated the two germline ends.